This TCR beta chain was sequenced for a study of blood T cell repertoires in COVID-19. Turning to the study itself: The samples span acute and convalescent COVID-19 from the United States, Italy and Spain. PBMCs, B-cell-depleted T cells, or T cells were the source of the cDNA or gDNA that made up the material.

Study processing details: Cell counts per sample came from amplifying reference gene primers. Only in-frame clones appear in the TCRdb table, and some are missing; sequencing was by immunoSEQ multiplex PCR. V and J calls and clone size are those listed in that table; D and trimming were worked out from the DNA. The table lists fewer than 450,000 clones, 88% of them singletons. Seattle enrolled patients during active infection and tracked them longitudinally. Germline-derived CDR1 and CDR2 are SGHTA and FQGNSA. The CDR3 covers 16 residues. Germline trimming cut 3 bases from V and 1 base from J; bases unmatched to any gene: 6.

The clonotype was recovered from a woman in her seventies with COVID-19, enrolled during active disease. The sample taken for sequencing was peripheral blood. The chain is built from TRBV7-2 and TRBJ2-3, with 8 bases identical to TRBD2. The CDR3 DNA reads as TGTGCCAGCAGCTTCTACGGGGGGGCCGGCACAGATACGCAGTATTTT. It translates to CASSFYGGAGTDTQYF.